Following are 26 T cell receptor beta chains from one sample sequenced in a study of blood T cell repertoires in COVID-19. Clones were read by immunoSEQ multiplex PCR, and TCRdb kept only the in-frame ones, dropping some. Of some 160,000 clones in the sample, 65% to 80% are singletons; the top ten hold 3.5% to 4.5%. Material for sequencing was peripheral blood. Receptors originate from a man between 60 and 75 years old with acute or convalescent COVID-19.

The gene calls are TRBV9 and TRBJ2-1, with 8 bases fitting TRBD2. Germline V gives CDR1 SGDLS, CDR2 YYNGEE. The CDR3 consists of 17 residues. Losses at the gene ends were 0 bases for V and 5 bases for J; bases not matched to a gene: 10. The CDR3 coding sequence is TGTGCCAGCAGCGTAGGGCTAGCGGGTCTCAGGGACAATGAGCAGTTCTTC. Encoded protein: CASSVGLAGLRDNEQFF. Full variable domain (outside the CDR3, taken from reference TRBV9 and TRBJ2-1): DSGVTQTPKHLITATGQRVTLRCSPRSGDLSVYWYQQSLDQGLQFLIQYYNGEERAKGNILERFSAQQFPDLHSELNLSSLELGDSALYFCASSVGLAGLRDNEQFFGPGTRLTVL.

V gene TRBV25-1 combines with J gene TRBJ2-7, with TRBD2 as a possible D gene (5 bases). This CDR3 has 15 residues. Per the germline V gene, CDR1 is MGHDK and CDR2 is SYGVNS. Trimming cost V 6 bases and J 1 base, with 16 bases left between them. The CDR3, as DNA: TGTGCCAGCAGGACCCCCCGCGGGCCTTCCTACGAGCAGTACTTC. It yields the protein CASRTPRGPSYEQYF.

The V and J genes are TRBV12-5 and TRBJ1-5; D may be TRBD1 (6 bases). The CDR3 length is 15 residues. Germline CDR1 is LGHNT and CDR2 is FRNRAP. V gave up 4 bases and J gave up 0 bases, with 10 bases separating them. The CDR3: CASGYGQHSNQPQHF. The CDR3 DNA is TGTGCTAGTGGTTACGGACAGCATAGCAATCAGCCCCAGCATTTT.

The chain combines TRBV7-9 with TRBJ2-3; D unclear. The ends were cut back, 4 bases at V and 1 base at J, with 12 bases in the middle. From germline, CDR1 is SEHNR and CDR2 FQNEAQ (reference sequence). This CDR3 is 15 amino acids long. CDR3 region: CASSSLDGRTDTQYF. In nucleotides, the CDR3 is TGTGCCAGCAGCTCCCTAGATGGCCGCACAGATACGCAGTATTTT.

The chain carries TRBV28 and TRBJ2-1, with D hard to call. This CDR3 comprises 15 residues. V gave up 1 base and J gave up 5 bases, with 12 bases separating them. Germline CDR1 and CDR2: MDHEN and SYDVKM. The CDR3 loop reads CASSLLTSGDNEQFF. The CDR3 nucleotides read TGTGCCAGCAGTTTATTAACATCTGGAGACAATGAGCAGTTCTTC.

The chain links TRBV6-5 to TRBJ1-2; TRBD1 matches 7 bases. The V segment lost 5 bases and the J segment 4 bases; nucleotides outside the gene matches: 10. The CDR3 is 15 amino acids. Germline CDR1 MNHEY, CDR2 SVGAGI. CDR3 protein: CASSPRTGHSYGYTF. CDR3 nucleotide sequence: TGTGCCAGCAGTCCCCGGACAGGCCACAGCTATGGCTACACCTTC.

The chain uses TRBV19 and TRBJ2-3; tentatively, D is TRBD2 (6 bases). The CDR3 extends over 17 amino acids. The V end was cut by 3 bases, the J end by 6 bases, with 22 bases between. Germline assignment: CDR1 LNHDA and CDR2 SQIVND (reference sequence). In DNA form, the CDR3 reads TGTGCCAGTAGTATGCTGGTCGGGGACTCCTCATACGATACGCAGTATTTT. Amino acid sequence: CASSMLVGDSSYDTQYF.

Written as DNA, the CDR3 is TGTGCCAGCAGCTTGATAAGGGGGCGCATCGGCGGCTACACCTTC. Translating gives CASSLIRGRIGGYTF. The V and J genes are TRBV5-8 and TRBJ1-2, with 7 bases that match TRBD1. Germline V gene lookup returns CDR1 SGHTS and CDR2 YDEGEE. CDR3 size: 15 residues. After removal of 1 base from V and 8 bases from J, the junction contained 11 bases not matched to a gene.

This clone was seen ten or more times. The chain employs TRBV7-2 and TRBJ1-5; tentatively, D is TRBD1 (5 bases). The length of the CDR3 is 16 residues. Germline V gene sequence: CDR1 SGHTA, CDR2 FQGNSA. Trimming cost V 5 bases and J 0 bases, with 14 bases left between them. CDR3 region: CASSLGASVSNQPQHF. The CDR3 bases are TGTGCCAGCAGCCTAGGGGCCTCGGTTAGCAATCAGCCCCAGCATTTT.

The V gene is TRBV30, the J gene TRBJ2-7, with TRBD1 matching 9 bases. The ends lost 3 bases at V and 5 bases at J; junction bases unmatched: 5. CDR3 length: 13 amino acids. Germline V lookup: CDR1 GTSNPN, CDR2 SVGIG (reference sequence). CDR3 sequence (DNA): TGTGCCTGGAGGGACAGGGGTTTTGACGAGCAGTACTTC. Protein: CAWRDRGFDEQYF.

The chain uses TRBV4-1 and TRBJ1-4, with a possible D match to TRBD1 (6 bases). Deletions cut 1 base from V and 7 bases from J, with 13 bases between. This CDR3 comprises 15 residues. Germline-derived CDR1 and CDR2 are MGHRA and YSYEKL. The CDR3 is CASSQAVWGREKLFF. CDR3 bases: TGCGCCAGCAGCCAAGCGGTGTGGGGGCGTGAAAAACTGTTTTTT.

For this clone: An end of the junction does not agree with germline; a read error may underlie this. The chain couples TRBV28 to TRBJ1-5; TRBD1 matches at 8 bases. This CDR3 spans 14 amino acids. Germline values: CDR1 MDHEN, CDR2 SYDVKM. The CDR3: CASSPGQGNQPQHF. As DNA, the CDR3 is TGTGCCAGCAGTCCAGGACAGGGCAACCAGCCCCAGCATTTT. Supplemented by reference TRBV28 and TRBJ1-5, the full variable domain reads DVKVTQSSRYLVKRTGEKVFLECVQDMDHENMFWYRQDPGLGLRLIYFSYDVKMKEKGDIPEGYSVSREKKERFSLILESASTNQTSMYLCASSPGQGNQPQHFGDGTRLSIL.

The V gene is TRBV20-1, the J gene TRBJ1-3; the match to TRBD1 covers 7 bases. The length of the CDR3 is 14 residues. With V trimmed by 3 bases and J by 0 bases, 2 bases remained unmatched. Per germline, CDR1 DFQATT and CDR2 SNEGSKA (reference sequence). The CDR3 loop is CSASRQGSGNTIYF. The CDR3 nucleotides read TGCAGTGCTAGTAGACAGGGCTCTGGAAACACCATATATTTT.

This clone has just one count. This chain joins TRBV6-5 and TRBJ2-3; 9 nucleotides match TRBD2. The trim removed 6 bases at V and 4 bases at J, leaving 5 bases unmatched. CDR1 MNHEY and CDR2 SVGAGI come from the germline V gene. CDR3 length: 14 amino acids. This chain's CDR3 is CASSKGGRADTQYF. CDR3 DNA sequence: TGTGCCAGCAGCAAGGGCGGGAGGGCAGATACGCAGTATTTT.

DNA for the CDR3: TGCGCCAGCAGCTTGACAGCCGAGCCCTACGAGCAGTACTTC. Protein product: CASSLTAEPYEQYF. V and J are TRBV5-1 and TRBJ2-7; D not resolved. The CDR3 totals 14 residues. V was cut by 1 base and J by 2 bases, with 10 bases left in between. Germline V gene lookup returns CDR1 SGHRS and CDR2 YFSETQ.

The CDR3 sequence is CASEGGGTDTQYF. For the CDR3, the DNA is TGTGCCAGTGAGGGAGGGGGGACAGATACGCAGTATTTT. The rearrangement joins TRBV19 to TRBJ2-3; TRBD2 might be the D (7 bases). Trimming removed 8 bases from V and 3 bases from J, with 12 bases in between. The germline CDR1 and CDR2 sequences are LNHDA and SQIVND (reference sequence). CDR3 length: 13 residues.

The V call is TRBV28, the J call TRBJ2-1; 11 nucleotides line up with TRBD2. Germline trimming cut 1 base from V and 0 bases from J; bases unmatched to any gene: 11. The CDR3 is 20 amino acids. Germline V gene lookup returns CDR1 MDHEN and CDR2 SYDVKM. CDR3 loop: CASSLLNSGRALSSYNEQFF. The CDR3 nucleotides read TGTGCCAGCAGTTTATTGAATAGCGGGAGGGCCCTGAGCTCCTACAATGAGCAGTTCTTC.

The rearrangement uses TRBV5-4 and TRBJ2-5; TRBD2 matches at 11 bases. Germline lookup yields CDR1 SGHNT and CDR2 YYREEE (reference sequence). The CDR3 has 16 residues. The V segment lost 0 bases and the J segment 5 bases; nucleotides outside the gene matches: 6. CDR3 loop: CASSLVSGRGGETQYF. CDR3 bases: TGTGCCAGCAGCTTGGTTAGCGGGAGGGGAGGGGAGACCCAGTACTTC.

The V call is TRBV28, the J call TRBJ2-3, with 8 bases that match TRBD2. The J segment lost 5 bases and the V segment lost 2 bases, leaving 6 bases of the junction unmatched. Germline CDR1 is MDHEN and CDR2 is SYDVKM. This CDR3 contains 15 residues. As DNA, the CDR3 is TGTGCCAGCAGTTTAATGAGCGGGAGTCTAGATACGCAGTATTTT. The encoded protein is CASSLMSGSLDTQYF.

This chain links TRBV28 with TRBJ1-2; 8 bases fit TRBD1. J was trimmed by 7 bases and V by 2 bases; bases with no gene match: 9. The length of the CDR3 is 15 residues. The germline CDR1 and CDR2 sequences are MDHEN and SYDVKM. The CDR3 loop is CASSLLPSGGGGYTF. As DNA, the CDR3 is TGTGCCAGCAGTTTACTCCCATCAGGGGGCGGTGGCTACACCTTC.

The chain links TRBV27 to TRBJ2-1; TRBD2 might be the D (6 bases). This CDR3 has 15 amino acids. Deletions cut 6 bases from V and 3 bases from J, with 15 bases between. Germline V CDR1 and CDR2: MNHEY, SMNVEV (reference sequence). The CDR3 coding sequence is TGTGCCAGCAGCCCTGGGACTGGATTCTACAATGAGCAGTTCTTC. As protein: CASSPGTGFYNEQFF.

This clone was seen only once. The chain couples TRBV12-3 or TRBV12-4 to TRBJ1-2, with unresolved D. Trimming shortened V by 7 bases and J by 1 base, and 10 bases separated the two germline ends. This CDR3 is 13 amino acids long. The CDR3 loop reads CASTYTNNYGYTF. Here the CDR3 DNA reads TGTGCCAGCACCTATACGAATAACTATGGCTACACCTTC.

The gene calls are TRBV7-8 and TRBJ1-2, with D possibly TRBD1 on 5 matching bases. Per germline, CDR1 SGHVS and CDR2 FQNEAQ. The V and J ends lost 1 base and 8 bases respectively, with 23 bases between them. The CDR3 loop spans 17 amino acids. The CDR3 region is CASSLVWGVRPGGGYTF. The CDR3 DNA reads TGTGCCAGCAGCTTAGTTTGGGGGGTGCGGCCCGGCGGGGGCTACACCTTC.

This sequence joins TRBV18 and TRBJ2-5, with TRBD1 matching over 10 bases. Trimming took 3 bases from V and 2 from J; bases not matched to a gene: 9. There are 17 residues in the CDR3. Germline assignment: CDR1 KGHSH and CDR2 LQKENI. As DNA, the CDR3 is TGTGCCAGCTCACCGCCCCTCGGGACAGGGGTACAAGAGACCCAGTACTTC. The encoded protein is CASSPPLGTGVQETQYF.

The chain joins TRBV7-3 to TRBJ2-3, with 13 nucleotides matching TRBD2. Looked up from germline, CDR1 is SGHTA and CDR2 is FQGTGA. This CDR3 has 16 amino acids. The V segment lost 1 base and the J segment 3 bases; nucleotides outside the gene matches: 1. The CDR3 bases are TGTGCCAGCAGCTTAAGACTAGCGGGAGGTACAGATACGCAGTATTTT. Its protein is CASSLRLAGGTDTQYF.

The gene calls are TRBV29-1 and TRBJ1-1, with a possible D match to TRBD1 (5 bases). CDR1 is SQVTM, CDR2 ANQGSEA, per germline. The CDR3 consists of 13 residues. V lost 6 bases to trimming and J lost 3 bases, with 14 bases between them. CDR3 sequence: CSVDSQWDTEAFF. CDR3 nucleotide sequence: TGCAGCGTCGACAGTCAGTGGGACACTGAAGCTTTCTTT.